A single T cell receptor beta chain is shown here with its context. Authors' analysis steps: Using reference gene primer amplification, nucleated cell counts were estimated. The method was immunoSEQ multiplex PCR; TCRdb's version includes in-frame clones alone and lacks a portion of them. The D gene and trimming were derived from the DNA, and the V and J assignments and clone size from that table. The sample consists of 300,000 to 450,000 clones, around 84% of them appearing once. These data come from a study of blood T cell repertoires in COVID-19. Across the study: From the United States, Italy and Spain came samples of acute and convalescent COVID-19. T cells, B-cell-depleted T cells, or PBMCs supplied cDNA or gDNA.

CDR3 length: 17 residues. J was trimmed by 3 bases and V by 0 bases; bases with no gene match: 10. CDR1 is SEHNR, CDR2 FQNEAQ, per germline (reference sequence). This sequence was found in a human donor in a cohort sampled during active COVID-19. Input material: peripheral blood. The V gene is TRBV7-9, the J gene TRBJ2-7; 8 bases are a match to TRBD1. The CDR3 here is CASSLAGRGDRLYEQYF. The CDR3 DNA reads as TGTGCCAGCAGCTTAGCCGGTCGCGGGGACAGGCTCTACGAGCAGTACTTC.